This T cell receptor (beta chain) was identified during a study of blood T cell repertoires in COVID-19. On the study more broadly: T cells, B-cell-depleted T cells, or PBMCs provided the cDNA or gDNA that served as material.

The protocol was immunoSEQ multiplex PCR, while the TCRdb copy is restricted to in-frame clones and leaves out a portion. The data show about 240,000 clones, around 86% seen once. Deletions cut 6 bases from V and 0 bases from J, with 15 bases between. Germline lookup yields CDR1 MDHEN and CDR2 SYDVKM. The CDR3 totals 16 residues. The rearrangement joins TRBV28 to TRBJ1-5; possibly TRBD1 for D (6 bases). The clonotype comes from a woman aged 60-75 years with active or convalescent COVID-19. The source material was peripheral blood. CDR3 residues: CASSKYRDISNQPQHF. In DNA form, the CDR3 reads TGTGCCAGCAGCAAATACCGGGACATTAGCAATCAGCCCCAGCATTTT.